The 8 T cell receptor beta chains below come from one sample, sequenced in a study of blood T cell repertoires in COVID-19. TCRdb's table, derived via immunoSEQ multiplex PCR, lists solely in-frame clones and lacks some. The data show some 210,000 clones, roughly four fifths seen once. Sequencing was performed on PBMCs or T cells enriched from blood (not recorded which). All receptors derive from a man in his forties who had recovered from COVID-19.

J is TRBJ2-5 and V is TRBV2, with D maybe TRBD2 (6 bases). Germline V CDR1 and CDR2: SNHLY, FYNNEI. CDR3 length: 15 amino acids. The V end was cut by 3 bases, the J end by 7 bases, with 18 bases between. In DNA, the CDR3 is TGTGCCAGCAGTGAGGGAAGATTGGGGGGTGGGACCCAGTACTTC. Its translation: CASSEGRLGGGTQYF.

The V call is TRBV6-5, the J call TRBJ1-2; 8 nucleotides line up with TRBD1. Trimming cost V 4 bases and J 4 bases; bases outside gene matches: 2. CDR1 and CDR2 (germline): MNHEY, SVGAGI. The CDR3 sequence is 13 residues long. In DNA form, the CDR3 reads TGTGCCAGCAGTTTGGACAGGGCCTATGGCTACACCTTC. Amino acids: CASSLDRAYGYTF.

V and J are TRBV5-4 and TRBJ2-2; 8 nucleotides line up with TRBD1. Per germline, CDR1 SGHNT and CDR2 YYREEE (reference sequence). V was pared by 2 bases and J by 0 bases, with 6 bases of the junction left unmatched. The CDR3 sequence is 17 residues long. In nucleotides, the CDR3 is TGTGCCAGCAGCTTCAGTTACAGGGGGGCGAACACCGGGGAGCTGTTTTTT. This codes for CASSFSYRGANTGELFF.

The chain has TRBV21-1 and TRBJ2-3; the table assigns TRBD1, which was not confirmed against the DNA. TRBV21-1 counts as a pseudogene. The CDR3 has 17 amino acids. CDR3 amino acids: CASSKGPDRPRADTQYF. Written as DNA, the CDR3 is TGTGCCAGCAGCAAAGGTCCGGACAGGCCTCGGGCAGATACGCAGTATTTT.

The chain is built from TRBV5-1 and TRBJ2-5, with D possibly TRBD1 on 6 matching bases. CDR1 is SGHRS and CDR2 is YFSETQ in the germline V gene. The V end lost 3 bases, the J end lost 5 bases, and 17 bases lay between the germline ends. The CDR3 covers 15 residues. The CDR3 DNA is TGCGCCAGCAGCTCCAATACAGGGTCTCGGGAGACCCAGTACTTC. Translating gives CASSSNTGSRETQYF.

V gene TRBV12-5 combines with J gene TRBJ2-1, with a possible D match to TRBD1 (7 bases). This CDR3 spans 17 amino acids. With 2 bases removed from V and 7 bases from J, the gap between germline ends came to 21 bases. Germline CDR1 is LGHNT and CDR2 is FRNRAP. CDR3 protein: CASGLTRERGRGNEQFF. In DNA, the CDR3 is TGTGCTAGTGGTTTGACCCGGGAGAGGGGGCGCGGGAATGAGCAGTTCTTC.

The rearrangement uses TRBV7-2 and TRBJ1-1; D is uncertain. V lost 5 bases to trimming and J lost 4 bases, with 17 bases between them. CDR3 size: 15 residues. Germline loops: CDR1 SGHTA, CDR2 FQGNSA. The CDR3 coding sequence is TGTGCCAGCAGCCCCACGTCAAGCGCGAGCACTGAAGCTTTCTTT. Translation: CASSPTSSASTEAFF. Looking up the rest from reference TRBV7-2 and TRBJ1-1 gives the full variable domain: GAGVSQSPSNKVTEKGKDVELRCDPISGHTALYWYRQSLGQGLEFLIYFQGNSAPDKSGLPSDRFSAERTGGSVSTLTIQRTQQEDSAVYLCASSPTSSASTEAFFGQGTRLTVV.

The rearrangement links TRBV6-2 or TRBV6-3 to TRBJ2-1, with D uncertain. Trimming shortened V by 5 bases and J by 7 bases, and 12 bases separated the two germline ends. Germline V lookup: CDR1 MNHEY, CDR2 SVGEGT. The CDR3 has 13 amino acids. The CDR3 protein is CASSSPVWNEQFF. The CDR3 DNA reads TGTGCCAGCAGTAGCCCGGTGTGGAATGAGCAGTTCTTC.